This T cell receptor beta chain comes out of a study of blood T cell repertoires in COVID-19. The data were produced by immunoSEQ multiplex PCR, yet TCRdb's version contains in-frame clones alone and is incomplete. This table has tens of thousands of clones, around 89% appearing once. Per the germline V gene, CDR1 is LNHNV and CDR2 is YYDKDF (reference sequence). Trimming took off 4 bases at V and 7 bases at J, with 10 bases between the two ends. The CDR3 length is 13 residues. The material sequenced was peripheral blood. This clonotype was sampled from a man aged 45-65 years with COVID-19, enrolled during active disease. The gene calls are TRBV15 and TRBJ1-4; possibly TRBD1 for D (5 bases). The CDR3 loop is CATSKRGIEKLFF. CDR3 coding DNA: TGTGCCACCAGCAAGCGGGGCATTGAAAAACTGTTTTTT. Looking up the rest from reference TRBV15 and TRBJ1-4 gives the full variable domain: DAMVIQNPRYQVTQFGKPVTLSCSQTLNHNVMYWYQQKSSQAPKLLFHYYDKDFNNEADTPDNFQSRRPNTSFCFLDIRSPGLGDTAMYLCATSKRGIEKLFFGSGTQLSVL.